Given below is one TCR beta chain in context. Its antigen is still unknown. The sample belongs to a study of T cells in Graves' hyperthyroidism and ophthalmopathy. Whole-study findings and limits: Stable hyperthyroidism and ophthalmopathy were separated using 13 V-J signatures.

RNA transcripts yielded amplified TCR beta CDR3 regions. The HTBI set primed first-round TCR CDR3 RT-PCR. Each CDR3 protein is one row after TCRdb ran MiXCR on the multiplex PCR reads. The top ten clones hold about 5.8% of a sample with about 580,000 distinct CDR3 sequences, 11% to 15% of them seen once. Uncontrolled infection, other autoimmune disease, pregnancy or lactation disqualified patients from enrolment. Clinical symptoms, serum thyroxine, TRAb, thyroid ultrasound and orbital computed tomography informed diagnoses. Isolation of PBMCs was performed on around 10 ml fresh peripheral blood. Trimming at V came to 1 base and at J to 0 bases, leaving 7 bases not matched to a gene. The CDR3 spans 17 residues. Looked up from germline, CDR1 is MDHEN and CDR2 is SYDVKM.

What was sequenced was blood. This TCR was sampled from a woman aged 30 to 39 with Graves' hyperthyroidism that later progressed to Graves' ophthalmopathy. J is TRBJ1-2 and V is TRBV28, with 8 bases lining up with TRBD1. CDR3 bases: TGTGCCAGCAGTTTATCCAATCCGGGACAGGCTAACTATGGCTACACCTTC. It codes for CASSLSNPGQANYGYTF.